Below, one T cell receptor (beta chain) is given with its context. The sample originates from a study of T cell changes during pregnancy in multiple sclerosis. From germline, CDR1 is SEHNR and CDR2 FQNEAQ (reference sequence). The CDR3 consists of 15 residues. J was trimmed by 8 bases and V by 5 bases; bases with no gene match: 10. Repertoires were generated with immunoSEQ multiplex PCR, while TCRdb's copy carries only in-frame clones and drops some. The sample consists of about 75,000 clones, 94% of them appearing once. Material: CD4+ T cells from peripheral blood mononuclear cells, obtained after pregnancy. This chain uses TRBV7-9 with TRBJ1-4, with 8 bases lining up with TRBD1. This receptor was identified in a female donor with multiple sclerosis, enrolled in a pregnancy study. CDR3: CASSRKDRAGEKLFF. In DNA form, the CDR3 reads TGTGCCAGCAGCCGGAAGGACAGGGCCGGGGAAAAACTGTTTTTT.